Shown below are 26 T cell receptor beta chains from a single sample sequenced in a study of shared clonotypes between healthy human individuals. Terminally differentiated effector memory CD45RA+ cells were left out of the naive CD8 fraction, which was CD45RO-negative and positively selected for CCR7. Profiled with immunoSEQ multiplex PCR; TCRdb holds only in-frame clones, not every one. The data contain about 2 million clones, about 95% of them singletons. Sample: naive CD8+ T cells sorted from blood. These TCRs come from a man aged 18 to 30 in good health.

Comment on this clone: This sample also contains other DNA sequences that code for the same CDR3. The chain links TRBV7-9 to TRBJ2-7; TRBD1 matches at 7 bases. Losses at the gene ends were 5 bases for V and 3 bases for J; bases not matched to a gene: 7. The CDR3 is 14 residues long. Looked up from germline, CDR1 is SEHNR and CDR2 is FQNEAQ (reference sequence). CDR3 residues: CASSHPGQSYEQYF. As DNA, the CDR3 is TGTGCCAGCAGCCATCCGGGACAGAGCTACGAGCAGTACTTC.

The rearrangement links TRBV7-2 to TRBJ2-5; D ambiguous. V was cut by 3 bases and J by 8 bases, with 10 bases left in between. Germline V gene lookup returns CDR1 SGHTA and CDR2 FQGNSA. This CDR3 spans 12 amino acids. CDR3 protein: CASSLDVSTQYF. DNA of the CDR3: TGTGCCAGCAGCTTGGACGTCTCTACCCAGTACTTC.

The rearrangement joins TRBV9 to TRBJ2-1; 14 nucleotides align to TRBD2. CDR1 SGDLS and CDR2 YYNGEE come from the germline V gene. The J segment lost 7 bases and the V segment lost 3 bases, leaving 6 bases of the junction unmatched. CDR3 size: 16 residues. Written as DNA, the CDR3 is TGTGCCAGCAGCGCTGGGACTAGCGGGAGTGTGAATGAGCAGTTCTTC. Translated: CASSAGTSGSVNEQFF.

This clone was picked up one time. The CDR3 nucleotides read TGCGCCAGCAGCCCGGCCTCGGGGGGGCCCTACGAGCAGTACTTC. This gives the protein CASSPASGGPYEQYF. The chain uses TRBV5-1 and TRBJ2-7, with 8 bases fitting TRBD2. Trimming removed 4 bases from V and 2 bases from J; junction bases left unmatched: 8. The CDR3 consists of 15 residues. Germline V gives CDR1 SGHRS, CDR2 YFSETQ.

This chain uses TRBV4-3 with TRBJ2-2; 9 bases fit TRBD2. V lost 1 base to trimming and J lost 5 bases; unmatched junction nucleotides: 11. The length of the CDR3 is 18 residues. The germline V gene has CDR1 LGHNA and CDR2 YSLEER. The DNA of the CDR3 is TGCGCCAGCAGCCAAGGATGGACTAGCGTTTTGGCGACCGGGGAGCTGTTTTTT. Translated: CASSQGWTSVLATGELFF.

The chain joins TRBV5-6 to TRBJ1-1; D gene ambiguous. Germline V gene data show CDR1 as SGHDT and CDR2 as YYEEEE. The CDR3 totals 12 residues. V was cut by 8 bases and J by 4 bases, with 12 bases left in between. The CDR3 reads CASISGGTEAFF. CDR3 DNA sequence: TGTGCCAGTATATCGGGCGGCACTGAAGCTTTCTTT.

The genes are TRBV29-1 and TRBJ1-1; 8 bases line up with TRBD1. Per germline, CDR1 SQVTM and CDR2 ANQGSEA. The CDR3 consists of 11 residues. V lost 3 bases to trimming and J lost 10 bases; unmatched junction nucleotides: 4. The CDR3 DNA follows: TGCAGCGTTGAGGGCAGGGGGCTAGCTTTCTTT. Protein product: CSVEGRGLAFF.

This chain joins TRBV2 and TRBJ2-5, with TRBD1 matching over 8 bases. V gave up 3 bases and J gave up 4 bases; unmatched junction bases: 10. CDR1 and CDR2 from the germline V gene are SNHLY and FYNNEI. The CDR3 runs 16 residues. DNA of the CDR3: TGTGCCAGCAGTGACCCCGCGGACAGGGTCGGAGAGACCCAGTACTTC. Amino acids: CASSDPADRVGETQYF.

As for this clone: Other DNA sequences of this sample code for an identical CDR3. The chain recombines TRBV27 with TRBJ2-7, with D uncertain. The CDR3 covers 13 residues. Trimming shortened V by 0 bases and J by 2 bases, and 5 bases separated the two germline ends. Looked up from germline, CDR1 is MNHEY and CDR2 is SMNVEV (reference sequence). This CDR3 reads CASSLSEPYEQYF. The CDR3 coding sequence is TGTGCCAGCAGTTTATCGGAACCCTACGAGCAGTACTTC.

The V call is TRBV4-2, the J call TRBJ1-1; 7 positions match TRBD1. Trimming removed 0 bases from V and 6 bases from J; junction bases left unmatched: 7. Germline V gene data show CDR1 as LGHNA and CDR2 as YNFKEQ. The CDR3 loop spans 15 amino acids. In nucleotides, the CDR3 is TGTGCCAGCAGCCAAGACCAGGGGGTTGCCGCTGAAGCTTTCTTT. The encoded protein is CASSQDQGVAAEAFF.

This clone was picked up one time. The chain combines TRBV29-1 with TRBJ2-7; D not resolved. Germline lookup yields CDR1 SQVTM and CDR2 ANQGSEA. The V and J ends lost 4 bases and 2 bases respectively, with 15 bases between them. The CDR3 has 14 residues. The CDR3 spells CSVVPAPDPYEQYF. The CDR3 nucleotides are TGCAGCGTTGTTCCAGCCCCAGACCCCTACGAGCAGTACTTC.

The chain combines TRBV7-8 with TRBJ1-2, with 7 bases fitting TRBD1. J lost 5 bases, V lost 1 base, and 4 bases had no gene match. Germline lookup yields CDR1 SGHVS and CDR2 FQNEAQ. The CDR3 spans 14 residues. Here the CDR3 reads CASSLGQGGYGYTF. CDR3 DNA: TGTGCCAGCAGCTTAGGACAGGGCGGTTATGGCTACACCTTC.

This rearrangement joins TRBV7-8 to TRBJ2-1; D not resolved. Germline CDR1 reads SGHVS; CDR2 reads FQNEAQ. Trimming removed 5 bases from V and 7 bases from J, with 21 bases in between. The CDR3 runs to 16 residues. CDR3 residues: CASSHSSKDGRNEQFF. In nucleotides, the CDR3 is TGTGCCAGCAGCCATTCTTCGAAGGACGGAAGAAATGAGCAGTTCTTC.

The rearrangement links TRBV9 to TRBJ2-5, with 9 bases matching TRBD1. Germline loops: CDR1 SGDLS, CDR2 YYNGEE. The CDR3 totals 14 residues. V was pared by 4 bases and J by 9 bases, with 10 bases of the junction left unmatched. CDR3 protein: CASSPGTGKMAQYF. The CDR3 DNA reads TGTGCCAGCAGCCCCGGGACAGGGAAGATGGCCCAGTACTTC. The complete variable domain, with remaining parts taken from reference TRBV9 and TRBJ2-5, reads DSGVTQTPKHLITATGQRVTLRCSPRSGDLSVYWYQQSLDQGLQFLIQYYNGEERAKGNILERFSAQQFPDLHSELNLSSLELGDSALYFCASSPGTGKMAQYFGPGTRLLVL.

Comments on this clone: The same CDR3 arises from other DNA sequences in this sample as well. This sequence joins TRBV27 and TRBJ2-2, with 9 bases lining up with TRBD2. The CDR3 is 14 residues long. Germline values: CDR1 MNHEY, CDR2 SMNVEV (reference sequence). The trim removed 2 bases at V and 5 bases at J, leaving 0 bases unmatched. This CDR3 reads CASSLLAGTGELFF. The CDR3 DNA reads TGTGCCAGCAGTTTACTAGCGGGGACCGGGGAGCTGTTTTTT.

The chain recombines TRBV4-3 with TRBJ1-1, with 12 bases aligning to TRBD1. J gave up 7 bases and V 5 bases, and 5 bases lay outside the gene matches. The germline CDR1 and CDR2 sequences are LGHNA and YSLEER. The CDR3 has 14 amino acids. CDR3 nucleotide sequence: TGCGCCAGCAGCTCAGGGACAGGGGGCTTTGAAGCTTTCTTT. It translates to CASSSGTGGFEAFF.

Details on this clone: Other DNA sequences in this sample translate to the same CDR3. The chain recombines TRBV7-2 with TRBJ2-7; a weak D match, TRBD2 (5 bases). This CDR3 is built from 13 residues. Germline V gene data show CDR1 as SGHTA and CDR2 as FQGNSA. The V gene lost 5 bases and the J gene lost 2 bases, with 10 bases spanning the gap. CDR3 DNA: TGTGCCAGCAGCCCCGGAGGCACCTACGAGCAGTACTTC. Protein sequence: CASSPGGTYEQYF.

The CDR3 DNA sequence: TGCGCCAGCAGCCAACTAGGGGCCTATGGCTACACCTTC. Protein: CASSQLGAYGYTF. This rearrangement joins TRBV4-1 to TRBJ1-2, with TRBD1 as a possible D gene (5 bases). V lost 2 bases and J 4 bases, leaving 8 bases between the germline ends. CDR3 length: 13 amino acids. CDR1 and CDR2 from the germline V gene are MGHRA and YSYEKL.

V is TRBV5-1 and J is TRBJ1-2; a possible D gene is TRBD1 (5 bases). The CDR3 loop spans 16 amino acids. V lost 0 bases and J lost 3, with 15 bases in between. Germline V gene data show CDR1 as SGHRS and CDR2 as YFSETQ. DNA of the CDR3: TGCGCCAGCAGCTTGGACTTGGGGGTAGAGGACTATGGCTACACCTTC. As protein: CASSLDLGVEDYGYTF.

The V gene is TRBV4-1, the J gene TRBJ2-3; D remains unclear. V lost 0 bases to trimming and J lost 8 bases, with 9 bases between them. The CDR3 has 13 residues. Looked up from germline, CDR1 is MGHRA and CDR2 is YSYEKL. The CDR3 loop is CASSQDIRSTQYF. DNA for the CDR3: TGCGCCAGCAGCCAAGATATAAGGAGTACGCAGTATTTT.

The rearrangement links TRBV7-2 to TRBJ2-1; 11 bases match TRBD2. After removal of 3 bases from V and 3 bases from J, the junction contained 1 base not matched to a gene. Germline V gene data show CDR1 as SGHTA and CDR2 as FQGNSA. This CDR3 has 15 amino acids. The CDR3 DNA is TGTGCCAGCAGCTTTAGCGGGGGGGGCTACAATGAGCAGTTCTTC. It translates to CASSFSGGGYNEQFF.

The CDR3 protein is CASSLAGVNTGELFF. In nucleotides, the CDR3 is TGTGCCAGCAGCCTGGCAGGGGTGAACACCGGGGAGCTGTTTTTT. This chain joins TRBV9 and TRBJ2-2; a possible D gene is TRBD1 (6 bases). The germline V gene has CDR1 SGDLS and CDR2 YYNGEE. V lost 4 bases and J 1 base, leaving 11 bases between the germline ends. The CDR3 sequence is 15 residues long.

The gene calls are TRBV25-1 and TRBJ2-7; D tentatively reads TRBD1 or TRBD2 (5 bases each). The CDR3 runs 16 residues. CDR1 is MGHDK, CDR2 SYGVNS, per germline. V gave up 3 bases and J gave up 4 bases, with 19 bases separating them. The CDR3 sequence: CASSDPSGRGEYEQYF. The CDR3 coding sequence is TGTGCCAGCAGTGACCCGTCAGGACGGGGCGAATACGAGCAGTACTTC.

The rearrangement joins TRBV30 to TRBJ2-7; 9 nucleotides agree with TRBD2. The CDR3 spans 16 residues. The J segment lost 7 bases and the V segment lost 0 bases, leaving 13 bases of the junction unmatched. Germline CDR1 and CDR2: GTSNPN and SVGIG (reference sequence). CDR3 nucleotide sequence: TGTGCCTGGAGTGTAGAGGCAGGACTAGCGCCCTGGGAGCAGTACTTC. As protein: CAWSVEAGLAPWEQYF.

The chain recombines TRBV27 with TRBJ2-7; D is undetermined. This CDR3 region has 14 residues. The germline V gene has CDR1 MNHEY and CDR2 SMNVEV (reference sequence). Trimming cost V 10 bases and J 2 bases, with 18 bases left between them. CDR3 DNA sequence: TGTGCCACAATGATCATGGGTGGTCCCTACGAGCAGTACTTC. Translation: CATMIMGGPYEQYF.

This chain uses TRBV5-6 with TRBJ1-6, with 9 nucleotides matching TRBD1. V lost 1 base and J lost 4; bases outside the gene matches: 3. Germline CDR1 is SGHDT and CDR2 is YYEEEE. This CDR3 spans 16 amino acids. CDR3 in DNA: TGTGCCAGCAGCTTGACAGGACAGGGGTATAATTCACCCCTCCACTTT. This translates into CASSLTGQGYNSPLHF.